The rows below give T cell receptor beta chains drawn from one sample of a study of identical twins. TCRdb itself ran the 5' RACE reads through MiXCR, one entry per CDR3 protein. In the table there are roughly 1.6 million distinct CDR3 sequences, under 35% of which are singletons. Sequenced: cord blood. The receptors were gathered from a newborn girl in good health. Both conserved end residues are part of each CDR3. D genes are given only for firm matches. Size values are once, few and many counts, or a class for expanded clones, and some rows have none.

many TRBJ2-1 . TRBV27 TGTGCCAGCACCACAGGGAATGAGCAGTTCTTC CASTTGNEQFF
. TRBJ1-3 . TRBV3-1 TGTGCCAGCAGCCCACGACAGTACTCTGGAAACACCATATATTTT CASSPRQYSGNTIYF
. TRBJ1-2 . TRBV20-1 TGCAGTGCTAGAGGTGGGGGGGTCCATGGCTACACCTTC CSARGGGVHGYTF
few TRBJ1-2 . TRBV5-1 TGCGCCAGCAGGGCCGGGGACGGGCCTAACTATGGCTACACCTTC CASRAGDGPNYGYTF
. TRBJ1-4 . TRBV6-5 TGTGCCAGCAAACAGGGCCCTGCTAATGAAAAACTGTTTTTT CASKQGPANEKLFF
. TRBJ2-3 TRBD2 TRBV5-1 TGCGCCAGCAGCACGACTAGCGGCCCTTTGGATACGCAGTATTTT CASSTTSGPLDTQYF
many TRBJ2-5 . TRBV29-1 TGCAGCGTTGACCTAGGGGGAGAGACCCAGTACTTC CSVDLGGETQYF
. TRBJ1-3 TRBD1 TRBV28 TGTGCCAGCACTCCCGGGACAGGGAACACCATATATTTT CASTPGTGNTIYF
few TRBJ2-7 TRBD2 TRBV2 TGTGCCAGCAGGGGACTAGCGGGAACCCGCTACGAGCAGTACTTC CASRGLAGTRYEQYF
. TRBJ2-5 TRBD1 TRBV9 TGTGCCAGCAGCTTTAACCTCTTAGGACAGGGCCAAGAGACCCAGTACTTC CASSFNLLGQGQETQYF
few TRBJ2-5 . TRBV6-1 TGTGCCAGCAGTGAAGACAGGGCCTTTGGAGAGACCCAGTACTTC CASSEDRAFGETQYF
few TRBJ1-1 . TRBV4-2 TGTGCCAGCAGCCTCGAGGCCACTCGGGGCACTGAAGCTTTCTTT CASSLEATRGTEAFF
. TRBJ2-2 TRBD1 TRBV5-1 TGCGCCAGCAGCGACCCCGTCCGGGACAGGGCAAACTCGGAGCTGTTTTTT CASSDPVRDRANSELFF
few TRBJ1-5 . TRBV6-5 TGTGCCAGCAGCAGGGGACCGATCAATCAGCCCCAGCATTTT CASSRGPINQPQHF
. TRBJ2-1 TRBD2 TRBV7-2 TGTGCCAGCAGCTTGGCGACTAGCGGGATCCATGAGCAGTTCTTC CASSLATSGIHEQFF
few TRBJ1-6 . TRBV20-1 TGCAGTGCTAGGGTTTCAAGGGATTCACCCCTCCACTTT CSARVSRDSPLHF
few TRBJ2-3 . TRBV18 TGTGCCAGCTCACGGGACCTAGATACGCAGTATTTT CASSRDLDTQYF
. TRBJ2-7 TRBD1 TRBV12-3/TRBV12-4 TGTGCCAGCAAGCGGACAGGATCTTACGAGCAGTACTTC CASKRTGSYEQYF
. TRBJ1-1 . TRBV28 TGTGCCAGCAGTCCCAAGCTAAAGGGCACTGAAGCTTTCTTT CASSPKLKGTEAFF
many TRBJ2-3 . TRBV29-1 TGCAGCGTTCAGGACGGAGCCACAGATACGCAGTATTTT CSVQDGATDTQYF
. TRBJ1-2 TRBD1 TRBV6-2/TRBV6-3 TGTGCCAGCAGCTCGGACAGGGAGGTGTTGTACTATGGCTACACCTTC CASSSDREVLYYGYTF
. TRBJ1-4 . TRBV15 TGTGCCACCAGCAGAGATCCGGCTTCTTCATATGAAAAACTGTTTTTT CATSRDPASSYEKLFF
. TRBJ1-6 . TRBV12-3/TRBV12-4 TGTGCCAGCAGTTTAACGGCGCCGTGGTCACCCCTCCACTTT CASSLTAPWSPLHF
few TRBJ1-5 . TRBV29-1 TGCAGCGTTGACACGGGGCGCAATCAGCCCCAGCATTTT CSVDTGRNQPQHF
. TRBJ2-7 . TRBV20-1 TGCAGTGCTAGTCCGGCTAGCTCCTACAATGAGCAGTACTTC CSASPASSYNEQYF
few TRBJ2-5 . TRBV24-1 TGTGCCACCAGTGACCAACGGACGCTCCGGGGAGAGACCCAGTACTTC CATSDQRTLRGETQYF
. TRBJ2-1 . TRBV19 TGTGCCAGTACACAAACGGGCGAATACAATGAGCAGTTCTTC CASTQTGEYNEQFF
few TRBJ1-6 . TRBV27 TGTGCCAGCAGTTTCGACCATAATTCACCCCTCCACTTT CASSFDHNSPLHF
. TRBJ2-1 . TRBV27 TGTGCCACGTTCAGGTTTTACCACAATGAGCAGTTCTTC CATFRFYHNEQFF
. TRBJ2-7 TRBD2 TRBV28 TGTGCCAGCAGTTTATGCAGTGGCGGGAGGATCTACAATGAGCAGTACTTC CASSLCSGGRIYNEQYF
few TRBJ1-5 . TRBV20-1 TGCAGTGCACACCAGACAGCTTATAGCAATCAGCCCCAGCATTTT CSAHQTAYSNQPQHF
many TRBJ2-2 . TRBV12-3/TRBV12-4 TGTGCCAGCAGTTTCGGGGGAACCGGGGAGCTGTTTTTT CASSFGGTGELFF
many TRBJ2-7 . TRBV7-2 TGCGCCAGCAGCTTGGCCCCCGGCTCCTACGAGCAGTACTTC CASSLAPGSYEQYF
. TRBJ1-4 . TRBV7-2 TGTGCCAGCAGCTTAGTATACGGGCTAGGTAATGAAAAACTGTTTTTT CASSLVYGLGNEKLFF
. TRBJ2-4 TRBD2 TRBV20-1 TGCAGTGCTAGAGATTGGACTAGCGGGGGTCAGTACTTC CSARDWTSGGQYF
once TRBJ2-7 TRBD2 TRBV7-9 TGTGCCAGCAGCTCTAACATTGGGACTAGCTTCTACGAGCAGTACTTC CASSSNIGTSFYEQYF
few TRBJ1-2 . TRBV20-1 TGCAGTGCTAGTGCCTCAGGCCCCGTGTGGGATGGCTACACCTTC CSASASGPVWDGYTF
few TRBJ2-1 . TRBV7-9 TGTGCCAGCAGCTTAGGGGGCACTATTGCCAATGAGCAGTTCTTC CASSLGGTIANEQFF
few TRBJ1-1 . TRBV21-1 TGTGCCAGCAGCATCATGGCCCGAGGGAGGGTAAACACTGAGGCTTTCTTT CASSIMARGRVNTEAFF
many TRBJ1-2 . TRBV28 TGTGCCAGCAGTTTATCGGCAGGGAGCTATGGCTACACCTTC CASSLSAGSYGYTF